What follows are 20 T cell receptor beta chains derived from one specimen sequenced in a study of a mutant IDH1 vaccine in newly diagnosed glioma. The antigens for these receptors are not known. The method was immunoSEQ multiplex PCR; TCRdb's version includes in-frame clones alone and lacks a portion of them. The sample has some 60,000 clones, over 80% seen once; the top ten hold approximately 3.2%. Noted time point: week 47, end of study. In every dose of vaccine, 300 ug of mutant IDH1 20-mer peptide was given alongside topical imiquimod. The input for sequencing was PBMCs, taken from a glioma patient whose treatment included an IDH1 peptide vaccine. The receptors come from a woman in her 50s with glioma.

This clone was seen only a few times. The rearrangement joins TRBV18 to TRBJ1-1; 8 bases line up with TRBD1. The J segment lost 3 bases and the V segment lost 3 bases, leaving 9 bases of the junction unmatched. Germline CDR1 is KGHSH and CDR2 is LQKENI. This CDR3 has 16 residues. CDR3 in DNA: TGTGCCAGCTCACCGACAGGGGCAAGAGTGGACACTGAAGCTTTCTTT. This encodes CASSPTGARVDTEAFF.

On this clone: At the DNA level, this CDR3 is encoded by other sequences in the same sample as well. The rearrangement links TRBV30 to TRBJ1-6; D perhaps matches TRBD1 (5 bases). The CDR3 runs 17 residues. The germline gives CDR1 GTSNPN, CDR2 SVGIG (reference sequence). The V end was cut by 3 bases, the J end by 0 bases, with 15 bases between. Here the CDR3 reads CAWSVMPGNSYNSPLHF. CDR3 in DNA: TGTGCCTGGAGCGTAATGCCAGGGAACTCCTATAATTCACCCCTCCACTTT.

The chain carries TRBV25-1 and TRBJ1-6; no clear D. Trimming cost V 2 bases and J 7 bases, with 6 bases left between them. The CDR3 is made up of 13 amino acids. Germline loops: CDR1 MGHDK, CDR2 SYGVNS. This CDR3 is CASSEGVNSPLHF. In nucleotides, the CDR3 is TGTGCCAGCAGTGAAGGGGTGAATTCACCCCTCCACTTT.

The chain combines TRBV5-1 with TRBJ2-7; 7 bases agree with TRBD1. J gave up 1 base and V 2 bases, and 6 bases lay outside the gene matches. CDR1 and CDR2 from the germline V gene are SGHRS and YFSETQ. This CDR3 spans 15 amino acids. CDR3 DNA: TGCGCCAGCAGCTTAGGGACAGACCGATCCTACGAGCAGTACTTC. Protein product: CASSLGTDRSYEQYF.

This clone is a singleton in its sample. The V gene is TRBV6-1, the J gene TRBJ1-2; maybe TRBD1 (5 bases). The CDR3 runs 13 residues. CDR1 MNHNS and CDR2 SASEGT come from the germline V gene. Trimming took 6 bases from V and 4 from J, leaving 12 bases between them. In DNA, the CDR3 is TGTGCCAGCAGGCCCGGGGCTAGCTATGGCTACACCTTC. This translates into CASRPGASYGYTF.

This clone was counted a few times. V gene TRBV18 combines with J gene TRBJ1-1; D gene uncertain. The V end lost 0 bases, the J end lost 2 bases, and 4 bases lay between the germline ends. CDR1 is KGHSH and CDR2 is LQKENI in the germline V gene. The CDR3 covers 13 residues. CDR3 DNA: TGTGCCAGCTCACCACCGTCTAACACTGAAGCTTTCTTT. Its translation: CASSPPSNTEAFF.

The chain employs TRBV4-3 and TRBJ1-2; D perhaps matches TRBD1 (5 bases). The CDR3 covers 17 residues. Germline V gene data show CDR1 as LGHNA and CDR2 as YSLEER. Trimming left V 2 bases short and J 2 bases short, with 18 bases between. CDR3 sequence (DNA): TGCGCCAGCAGCCAACCCCTTCCGGGGGGAACGAACTATGGCTACACCTTC. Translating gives CASSQPLPGGTNYGYTF.

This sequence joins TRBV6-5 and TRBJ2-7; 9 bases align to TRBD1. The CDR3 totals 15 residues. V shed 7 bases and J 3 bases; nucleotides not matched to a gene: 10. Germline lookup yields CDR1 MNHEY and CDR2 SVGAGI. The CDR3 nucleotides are TGTGCCAGCAAGAAAGGGACAGGGCTGGACTACGAGCAGTACTTC. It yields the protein CASKKGTGLDYEQYF.

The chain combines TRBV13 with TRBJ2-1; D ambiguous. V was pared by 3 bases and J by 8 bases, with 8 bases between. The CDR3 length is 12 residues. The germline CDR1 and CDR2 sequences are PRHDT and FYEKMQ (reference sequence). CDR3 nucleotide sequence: TGTGCCAGCAGCTTCACCGGCTATGAGCAGTTCTTC. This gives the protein CASSFTGYEQFF.

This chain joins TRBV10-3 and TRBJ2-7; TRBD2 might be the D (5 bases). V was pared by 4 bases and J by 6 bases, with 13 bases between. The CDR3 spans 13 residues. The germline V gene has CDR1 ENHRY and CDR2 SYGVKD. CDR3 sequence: CAISVSEGGEQYF. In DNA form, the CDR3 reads TGTGCCATCAGTGTAAGTGAGGGCGGCGAGCAGTACTTC.

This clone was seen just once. Here the CDR3 reads CASSLGTSRGEKLFF. The CDR3, as DNA: TGTGCCAGCAGCTTAGGGACCTCGAGGGGTGAAAAACTGTTTTTT. The V gene is TRBV7-9, the J gene TRBJ1-4; TRBD1 might be the D (5 bases). V lost 1 base, J lost 7 bases, and 13 bases lay in between. The CDR3 is 15 residues long. Per the germline V gene, CDR1 is SEHNR and CDR2 is FQNEAQ (reference sequence).

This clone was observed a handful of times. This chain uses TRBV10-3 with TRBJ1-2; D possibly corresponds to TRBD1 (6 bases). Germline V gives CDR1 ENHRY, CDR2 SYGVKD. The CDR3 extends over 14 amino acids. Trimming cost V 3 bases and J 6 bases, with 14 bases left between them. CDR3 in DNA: TGTGCCATCAGTGATGTCGCGGGACAACATGGCTACACCTTC. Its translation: CAISDVAGQHGYTF.

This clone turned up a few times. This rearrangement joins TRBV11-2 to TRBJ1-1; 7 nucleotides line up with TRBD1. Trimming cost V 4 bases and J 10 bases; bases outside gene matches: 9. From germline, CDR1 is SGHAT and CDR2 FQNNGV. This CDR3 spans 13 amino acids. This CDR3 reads CASSSTGMLGAFF. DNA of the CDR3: TGTGCCAGCAGCTCGACAGGGATGTTGGGAGCTTTCTTT.

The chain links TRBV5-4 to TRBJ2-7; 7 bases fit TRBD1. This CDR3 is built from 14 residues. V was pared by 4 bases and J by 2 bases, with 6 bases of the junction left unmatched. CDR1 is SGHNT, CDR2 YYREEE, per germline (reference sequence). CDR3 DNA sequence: TGTGCCAGCAGCCCAGGGACAGAAACCTACGAGCAGTACTTC. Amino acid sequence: CASSPGTETYEQYF.

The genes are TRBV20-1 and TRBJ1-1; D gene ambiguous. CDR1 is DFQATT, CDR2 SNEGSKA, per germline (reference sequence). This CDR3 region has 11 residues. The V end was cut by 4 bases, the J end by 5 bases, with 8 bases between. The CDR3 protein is CSANGETEAFF. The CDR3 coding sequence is TGCAGTGCTAATGGGGAGACTGAAGCTTTCTTT.

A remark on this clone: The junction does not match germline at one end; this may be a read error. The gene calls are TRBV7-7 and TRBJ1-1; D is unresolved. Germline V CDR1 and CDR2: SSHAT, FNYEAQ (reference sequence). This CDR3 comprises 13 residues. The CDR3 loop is CASSLSRNTEAFF. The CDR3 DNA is TGTGCTAGCAGCTTGAGCAGGAACACTGAAGCTTTCTTT.

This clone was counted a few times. CDR3 sequence reads: CASSEFSPGELFF. CDR3 coding DNA: TGTGCCAGCAGTGAATTTTCCCCCGGGGAGCTGTTTTTT. V and J are TRBV25-1 and TRBJ2-2; no clear D. Germline V gives CDR1 MGHDK, CDR2 SYGVNS. This CDR3 has 13 amino acids. V was cut by 1 base and J by 6 bases, with 6 bases left in between. Supplemented by reference TRBV25-1 and TRBJ2-2, the full variable domain reads EADIYQTPRYLVIGTGKKITLECSQTMGHDKMYWYQQDPGMELHLIHYSYGVNSTEKGDLSSESTVSRIRTEHFPLTLESARPSHTSQYLCASSEFSPGELFFGEGSRLTVL.

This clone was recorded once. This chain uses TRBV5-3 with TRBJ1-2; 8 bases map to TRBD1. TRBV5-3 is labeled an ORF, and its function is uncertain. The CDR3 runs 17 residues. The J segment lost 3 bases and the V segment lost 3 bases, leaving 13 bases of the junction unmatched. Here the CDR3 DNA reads TGTGCCAGAAGCTCTCACCCTCGGGGACAGGAATACTATGGCTACACCTTC. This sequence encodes CARSSHPRGQEYYGYTF.

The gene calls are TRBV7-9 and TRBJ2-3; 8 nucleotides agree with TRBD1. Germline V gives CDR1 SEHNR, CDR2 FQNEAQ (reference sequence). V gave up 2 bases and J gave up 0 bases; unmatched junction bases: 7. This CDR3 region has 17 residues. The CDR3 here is CASSLYQGAASTDTQYF. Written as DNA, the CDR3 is TGTGCCAGCAGCTTATACCAGGGGGCAGCTAGCACAGATACGCAGTATTTT.

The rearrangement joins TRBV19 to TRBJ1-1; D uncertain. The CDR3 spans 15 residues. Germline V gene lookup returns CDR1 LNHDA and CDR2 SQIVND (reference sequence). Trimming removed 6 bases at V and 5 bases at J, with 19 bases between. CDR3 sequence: CASRINYGRGTEAFF. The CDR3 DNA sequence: TGTGCCAGTAGAATCAACTACGGGCGGGGAACTGAAGCTTTCTTT.